The sample holds a few counts of the clone carrying this TCR beta chain. Its antigen is not identified. Germline V gene data show CDR1 as WSHSY and CDR2 as SAAADI. V dropped 6 bases and J dropped 5; count of bases not matched to a gene: 7. The CDR3 has 15 residues. TCRdb re-called the 5' RACE reads through MiXCR, storing one row per CDR3 protein. The table shows approximately 540,000 distinct CDR3 sequences, with roughly 13% occurring only once. The data were obtained in a study of CD8 T cells in ankylosing spondylitis. Study findings and constraints: A number of the motif variants had already been described in reactive arthritis synovial fluid and blood. Those disease-linked clones were CD8+; they were also relatively rare in peripheral blood. Ankylosing spondylitis blood appeared to be characterized by a TCR beta motif of several highly homologous variants.

The genes are TRBV10-2 and TRBJ2-1; 10 bases agree with TRBD2. What was sequenced was blood, either unsorted or a sorted T cell fraction (not recorded which). The TCR originated in a male donor with ankylosing spondylitis. In DNA form, the CDR3 reads TGCGCCAGCAGAGGGACTAGCGATCCAAACAATGAGCAGTTCTTC. It translates to CASRGTSDPNNEQFF.